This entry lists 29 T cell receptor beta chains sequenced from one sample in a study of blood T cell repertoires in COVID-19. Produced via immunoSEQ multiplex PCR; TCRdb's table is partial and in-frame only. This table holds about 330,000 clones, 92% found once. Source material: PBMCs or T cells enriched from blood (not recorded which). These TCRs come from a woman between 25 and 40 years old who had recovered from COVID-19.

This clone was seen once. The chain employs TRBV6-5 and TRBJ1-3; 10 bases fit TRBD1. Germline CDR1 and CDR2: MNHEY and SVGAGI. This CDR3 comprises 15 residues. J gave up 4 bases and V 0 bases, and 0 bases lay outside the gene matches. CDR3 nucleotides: TGTGCCAGCAGTTACTCGGGACAGGGGGGAAACACCATATATTTT. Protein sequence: CASSYSGQGGNTIYF.

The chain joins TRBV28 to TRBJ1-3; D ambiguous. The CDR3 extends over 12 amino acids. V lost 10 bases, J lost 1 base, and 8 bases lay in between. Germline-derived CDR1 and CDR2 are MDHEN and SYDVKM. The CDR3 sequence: CATQSSGNTIYF. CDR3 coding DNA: TGTGCCACCCAGTCTTCTGGAAACACCATATATTTT.

CDR3 amino acids: CSASRAGNYNEQFF. The CDR3 DNA follows: TGCAGTGCTAGTAGAGCCGGGAATTACAATGAGCAGTTCTTC. This rearrangement joins TRBV20-1 to TRBJ2-1; maybe TRBD2 (5 bases). This CDR3 is built from 14 residues. Germline V gene lookup returns CDR1 DFQATT and CDR2 SNEGSKA (reference sequence). With 3 bases removed from V and 4 bases from J, the gap between germline ends came to 13 bases.

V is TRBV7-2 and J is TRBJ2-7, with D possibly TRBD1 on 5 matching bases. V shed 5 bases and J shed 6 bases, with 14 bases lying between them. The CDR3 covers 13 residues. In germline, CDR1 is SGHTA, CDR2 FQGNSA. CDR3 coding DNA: TGTGCCAGCAGCCTAGGTATGCAGGGCGAGCAGTACTTC. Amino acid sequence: CASSLGMQGEQYF.

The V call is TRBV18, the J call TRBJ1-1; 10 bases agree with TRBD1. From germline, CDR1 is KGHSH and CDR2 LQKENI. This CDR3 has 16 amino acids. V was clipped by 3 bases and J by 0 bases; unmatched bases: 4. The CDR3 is CASSPGTGALNTEAFF. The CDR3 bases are TGTGCCAGCTCACCCGGGACAGGGGCCCTGAACACTGAAGCTTTCTTT.

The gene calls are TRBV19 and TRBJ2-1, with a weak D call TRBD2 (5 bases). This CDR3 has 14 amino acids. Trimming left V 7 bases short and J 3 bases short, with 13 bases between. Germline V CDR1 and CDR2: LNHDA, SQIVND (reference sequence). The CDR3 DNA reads TGTGCCAGTACCACTAGTGCGCTCTACAATGAGCAGTTCTTC. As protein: CASTTSALYNEQFF.

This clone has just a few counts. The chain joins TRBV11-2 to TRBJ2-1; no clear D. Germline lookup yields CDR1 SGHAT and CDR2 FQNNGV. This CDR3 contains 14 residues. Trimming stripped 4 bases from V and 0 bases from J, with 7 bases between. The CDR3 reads CASSWSVSYNEQFF. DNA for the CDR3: TGTGCCAGCAGCTGGAGTGTCTCCTACAATGAGCAGTTCTTC.

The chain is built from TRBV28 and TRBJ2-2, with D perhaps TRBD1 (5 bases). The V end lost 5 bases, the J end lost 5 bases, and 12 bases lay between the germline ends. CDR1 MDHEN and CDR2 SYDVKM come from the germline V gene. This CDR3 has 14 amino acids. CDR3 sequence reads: CASSTGARTGELFF. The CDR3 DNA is TGTGCCAGCAGTACTGGGGCGCGGACCGGGGAGCTGTTTTTT.

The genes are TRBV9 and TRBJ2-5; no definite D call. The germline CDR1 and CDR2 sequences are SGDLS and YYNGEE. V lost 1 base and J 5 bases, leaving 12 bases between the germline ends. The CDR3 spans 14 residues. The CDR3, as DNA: TGTGCCAGCAGCGTATTTCCAGCCGGGGAGACCCAGTACTTC. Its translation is CASSVFPAGETQYF.

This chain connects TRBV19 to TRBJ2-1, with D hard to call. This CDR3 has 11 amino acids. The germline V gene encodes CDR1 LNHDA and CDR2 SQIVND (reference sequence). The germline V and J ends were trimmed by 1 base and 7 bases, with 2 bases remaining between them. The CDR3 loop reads CASSIANEQFF. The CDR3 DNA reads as TGTGCCAGTAGTATAGCTAATGAGCAGTTCTTC.

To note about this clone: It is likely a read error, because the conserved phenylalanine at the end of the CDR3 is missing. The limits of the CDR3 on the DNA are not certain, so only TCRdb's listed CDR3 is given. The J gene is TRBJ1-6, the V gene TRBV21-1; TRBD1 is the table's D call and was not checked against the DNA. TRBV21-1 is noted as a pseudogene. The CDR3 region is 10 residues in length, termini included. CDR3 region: CASSDQTGEH.

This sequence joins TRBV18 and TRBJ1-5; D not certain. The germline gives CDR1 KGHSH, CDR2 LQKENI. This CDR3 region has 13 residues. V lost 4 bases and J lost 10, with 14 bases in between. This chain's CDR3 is CASSRTQEEPQHF. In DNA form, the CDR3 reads TGTGCCAGCTCACGGACTCAGGAGGAACCCCAGCATTTT. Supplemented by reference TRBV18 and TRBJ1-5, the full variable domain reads NAGVMQNPRHLVRRRGQEARLRCSPMKGHSHVYWYRQLPEEGLKFMVYLQKENIIDESGMPKERFSAEFPKEGPSILRIQQVVRGDSAAYFCASSRTQEEPQHFGDGTRLSIL.

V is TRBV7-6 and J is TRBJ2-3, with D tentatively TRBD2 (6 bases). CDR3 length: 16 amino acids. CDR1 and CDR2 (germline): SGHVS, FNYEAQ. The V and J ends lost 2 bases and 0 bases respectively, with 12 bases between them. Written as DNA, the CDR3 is TGTGCCAGCAGCTTATTTCAGGCGGGGAGCACAGATACGCAGTATTTT. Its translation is CASSLFQAGSTDTQYF.

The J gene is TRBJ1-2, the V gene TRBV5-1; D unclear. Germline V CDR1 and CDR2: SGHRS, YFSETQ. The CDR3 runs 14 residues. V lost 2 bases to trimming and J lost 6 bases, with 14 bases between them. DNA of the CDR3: TGCGCCAGCAGCTTAGGACGGGGTGAAGATGGCTACACCTTC. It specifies CASSLGRGEDGYTF. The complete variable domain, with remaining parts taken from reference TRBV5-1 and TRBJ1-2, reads KAGVTQTPRYLIKTRGQQVTLSCSPISGHRSVSWYQQTPGQGLQFLFEYFSETQRNKGNFPGRFSGRQFSNSRSEMNVSTLELGDSALYLCASSLGRGEDGYTFGSGTRLTVV.

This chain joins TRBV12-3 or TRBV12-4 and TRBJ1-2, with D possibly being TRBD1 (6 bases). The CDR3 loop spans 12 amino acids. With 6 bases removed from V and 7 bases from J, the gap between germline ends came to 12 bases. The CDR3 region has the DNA TGTGCCAGCAGGACAGGTTTAAGTGGCTACACCTTC. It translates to CASRTGLSGYTF.

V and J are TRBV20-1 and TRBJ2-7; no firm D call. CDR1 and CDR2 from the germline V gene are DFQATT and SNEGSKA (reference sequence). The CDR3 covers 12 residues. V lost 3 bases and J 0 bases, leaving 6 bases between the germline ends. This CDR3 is CSASHSSYEQYF. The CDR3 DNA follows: TGCAGTGCTAGTCATAGCTCCTACGAGCAGTACTTC.

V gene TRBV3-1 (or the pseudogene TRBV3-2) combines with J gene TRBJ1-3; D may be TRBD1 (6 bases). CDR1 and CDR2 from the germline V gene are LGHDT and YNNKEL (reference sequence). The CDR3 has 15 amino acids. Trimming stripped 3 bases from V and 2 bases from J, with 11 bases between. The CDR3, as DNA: TGTGCCAGCAGCCAGGGAGGGACACCTGGAAACACCATATATTTT. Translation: CASSQGGTPGNTIYF.

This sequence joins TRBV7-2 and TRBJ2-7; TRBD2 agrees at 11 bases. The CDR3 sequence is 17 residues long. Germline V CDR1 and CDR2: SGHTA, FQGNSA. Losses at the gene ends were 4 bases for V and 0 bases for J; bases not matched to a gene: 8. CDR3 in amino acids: CASSSLAGAVSSYEQYF. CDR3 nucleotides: TGTGCCAGCAGCTCACTAGCGGGGGCCGTCAGCTCCTACGAGCAGTACTTC.

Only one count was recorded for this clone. The DNA for the CDR3 is TGTGCCAGCAGCGACGCGGCGGGATTACAGTATGAGCAGTTCTTC. Translation: CASSDAAGLQYEQFF. The chain links TRBV7-2 to TRBJ2-1, with D possibly TRBD2 on 6 matching bases. Between the trimmed V and J ends, which lost 5 bases and 8 bases, there was a span of 19 bases. CDR1 is SGHTA and CDR2 is FQGNSA in the germline V gene. The CDR3 has 15 amino acids.

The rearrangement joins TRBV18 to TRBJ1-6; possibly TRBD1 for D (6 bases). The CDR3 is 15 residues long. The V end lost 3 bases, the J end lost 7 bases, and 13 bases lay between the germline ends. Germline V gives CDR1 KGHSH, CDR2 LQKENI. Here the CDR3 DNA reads TGTGCCAGCTCACCTCAGGGACAAGGGAATTCACCCCTCCACTTT. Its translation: CASSPQGQGNSPLHF.

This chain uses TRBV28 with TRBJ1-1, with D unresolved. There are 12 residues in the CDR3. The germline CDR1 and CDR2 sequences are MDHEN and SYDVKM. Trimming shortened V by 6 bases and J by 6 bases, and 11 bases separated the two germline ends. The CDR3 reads CASRTQRAEAFF. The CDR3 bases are TGTGCCAGCAGGACCCAACGGGCTGAAGCTTTCTTT.

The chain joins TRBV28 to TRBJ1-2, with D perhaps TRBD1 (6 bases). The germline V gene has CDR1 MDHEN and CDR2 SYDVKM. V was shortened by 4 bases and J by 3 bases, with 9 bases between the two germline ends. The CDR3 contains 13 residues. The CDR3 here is CASSSAGDYGYTF. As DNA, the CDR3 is TGTGCCAGCAGTTCAGCAGGGGACTATGGCTACACCTTC.

CDR3 in amino acids: CASSQSDSEQYF. For the CDR3, the DNA is TGTGCCAGCAGCCAATCAGATTCCGAGCAGTACTTC. The V and J genes are TRBV3-1 (or the pseudogene TRBV3-2) and TRBJ2-7, with D hard to call. The CDR3 consists of 12 residues. The V and J ends lost 2 bases and 6 bases respectively, with 8 bases between them. CDR1 and CDR2 (germline): LGHDT, YNNKEL (reference sequence).

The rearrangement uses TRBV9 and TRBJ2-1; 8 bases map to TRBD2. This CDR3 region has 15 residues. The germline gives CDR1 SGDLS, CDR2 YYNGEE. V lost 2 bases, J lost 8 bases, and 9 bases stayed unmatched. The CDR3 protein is CASSVSGGVIDEQFF. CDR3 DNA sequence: TGTGCCAGCAGCGTGTCGGGAGGGGTTATAGATGAGCAGTTCTTC.

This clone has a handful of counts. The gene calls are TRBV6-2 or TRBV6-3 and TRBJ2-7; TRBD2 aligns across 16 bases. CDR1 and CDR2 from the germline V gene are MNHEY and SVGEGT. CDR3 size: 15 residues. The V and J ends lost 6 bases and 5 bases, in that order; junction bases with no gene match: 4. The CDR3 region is CASSPGLAGGNEQYF. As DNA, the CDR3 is TGTGCCAGCAGCCCGGGACTAGCGGGAGGGAACGAGCAGTACTTC.

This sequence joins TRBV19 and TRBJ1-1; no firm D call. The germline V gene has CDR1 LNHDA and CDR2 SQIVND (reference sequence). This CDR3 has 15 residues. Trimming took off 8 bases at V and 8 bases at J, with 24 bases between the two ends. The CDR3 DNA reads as TGTGCCAGTCGGGGAATAGGTCTTGGTTCAGTCGAAGCTTTCTTT. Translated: CASRGIGLGSVEAFF.

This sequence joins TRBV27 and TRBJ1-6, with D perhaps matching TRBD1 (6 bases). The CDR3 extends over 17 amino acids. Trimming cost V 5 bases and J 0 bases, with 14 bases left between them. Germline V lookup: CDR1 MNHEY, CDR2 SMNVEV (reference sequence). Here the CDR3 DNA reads TGTGCCAGCAGTCCCCGGACAGACGGCTCCTATAATTCACCCCTCCACTTT. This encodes CASSPRTDGSYNSPLHF.

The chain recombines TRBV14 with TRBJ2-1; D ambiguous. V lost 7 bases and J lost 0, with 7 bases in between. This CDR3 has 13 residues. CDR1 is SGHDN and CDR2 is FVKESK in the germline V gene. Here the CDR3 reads CASTGSSYNEQFF. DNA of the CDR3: TGTGCCAGCACCGGTAGCTCCTACAATGAGCAGTTCTTC.

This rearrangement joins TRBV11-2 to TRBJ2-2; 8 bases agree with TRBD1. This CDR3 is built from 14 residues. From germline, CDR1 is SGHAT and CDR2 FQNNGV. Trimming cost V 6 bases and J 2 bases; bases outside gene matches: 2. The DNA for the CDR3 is TGTGCCAGCAGAGGACAGGGCAACACCGGGGAGCTGTTTTTT. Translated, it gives CASRGQGNTGELFF.